The 2 T cell receptor beta chains presented below share a single source sample, sequenced in a study of monozygotic twins with cystic fibrosis. TCRdb keeps only in-frame clones here, not all; method: immunoSEQ multiplex PCR. The profile covers 30,000 or so clones, with under 95% appearing a single time and under 1% taken by the ten largest. What was sequenced was blood. These receptors originate from a girl aged 2 to 9 with cystic fibrosis.

The rearrangement links TRBV18 to TRBJ1-1; tentative D call: TRBD1 (5 bases). Looked up from germline, CDR1 is KGHSH and CDR2 is LQKENI. The CDR3 extends over 13 amino acids. V dropped 5 bases and J dropped 1 base, with 8 bases sitting between them. The CDR3 nucleotides read TGTGCCAGCTCATCCGACAGGAACACTGAAGCTTTCTTT. Translation: CASSSDRNTEAFF.

The chain uses TRBV5-5 and TRBJ2-7; D call uncertain. The CDR3 consists of 14 residues. In germline, CDR1 is SGHKS, CDR2 YYEKEE (reference sequence). V lost 5 bases and J 0 bases, leaving 12 bases between the germline ends. DNA of the CDR3: TGTGCCAGCAGTCGCGACGGAAGCTCCTACGAGCAGTACTTC. Encoded protein: CASSRDGSSYEQYF.